The 28 T cell receptor beta chains reported below all come from one sample, sequenced in a study of blood T cell repertoires in COVID-19. Here immunoSEQ multiplex PCR was the method, and the copy in TCRdb shows in-frame clones only, minus some. Of some 530,000 clones in the sample, 88% were seen once. Sequencing used PBMCs or T cells enriched from blood (not recorded which). Receptors originate from a woman between 55 and 75 years old who had recovered from COVID-19.

The V and J genes are TRBV27 and TRBJ2-5; D is unclear. The CDR3 runs to 13 residues. The germline V and J ends were trimmed by 6 bases and 2 bases, with 10 bases remaining between them. From germline, CDR1 is MNHEY and CDR2 SMNVEV (reference sequence). The CDR3 DNA reads as TGTGCCAGCAGATTCTATTCTCAAGAGACCCAGTACTTC. Amino acid sequence: CASRFYSQETQYF.

This rearrangement joins TRBV4-1 to TRBJ1-1; D not certain. This CDR3 contains 11 residues. CDR1 is MGHRA, CDR2 YSYEKL, per germline. The V end lost 5 bases, the J end lost 8 bases, and 9 bases lay between the germline ends. CDR3 region: CASSDRGEAFF. The CDR3, as DNA: TGCGCCAGCAGCGACCGCGGGGAAGCTTTCTTT.

The chain is built from TRBV15 and TRBJ2-1; the D is unclear. The V end was cut by 5 bases, the J end by 5 bases, with 28 bases between. There are 19 residues in the CDR3. Germline CDR1 and CDR2: LNHNV and YYDKDF (reference sequence). CDR3 region: CATSAHGPAVALLNNEQFF. The CDR3 region has the DNA TGTGCCACCAGCGCCCACGGCCCTGCGGTGGCCCTCTTGAACAATGAGCAGTTCTTC. Full variable domain (remainder filled in from reference TRBV15 and TRBJ2-1): DAMVIQNPRYQVTQFGKPVTLSCSQTLNHNVMYWYQQKSSQAPKLLFHYYDKDFNNEADTPDNFQSRRPNTSFCFLDIRSPGLGDTAMYLCATSAHGPAVALLNNEQFFGPGTRLTVL.

The chain uses TRBV5-1 and TRBJ2-7; 8 bases are shared with TRBD1. J gave up 4 bases and V 8 bases, and 8 bases lay outside the gene matches. From germline, CDR1 is SGHRS and CDR2 YFSETQ. The CDR3 is 13 residues long. The CDR3 region is CASSAQGAYEQYF. The DNA of the CDR3 is TGCGCCAGTAGTGCGCAGGGGGCATACGAGCAGTACTTC.

This chain uses TRBV5-1 with TRBJ2-3, with D possibly matching TRBD2 (6 bases). The CDR3 is made up of 14 amino acids. Trimming pared 4 bases from V and 2 bases from J, leaving 11 bases between. The germline gives CDR1 SGHRS, CDR2 YFSETQ. CDR3 nucleotides: TGCGCCAGCAGCCCGGGGGACTTCACAGATACGCAGTATTTT. It encodes CASSPGDFTDTQYF.

This clone has only a few counts. The CDR3 sequence is CASGSPGDRDFTDTQYF. In nucleotides, the CDR3 is TGTGCTAGTGGTTCCCCCGGAGACAGGGATTTCACAGATACGCAGTATTTT. The chain joins TRBV12-5 to TRBJ2-3; 7 positions agree with TRBD1. The CDR3 runs to 17 residues. Germline values: CDR1 LGHNT, CDR2 FRNRAP. The ends lost 4 bases at V and 2 bases at J; junction bases unmatched: 12.

The J gene is TRBJ2-3, the V gene TRBV11-2; 9 bases align to TRBD1. V lost 5 bases, J lost 1 base, and 7 bases stayed unmatched. This CDR3 contains 16 residues. Germline V gene lookup returns CDR1 SGHAT and CDR2 FQNNGV. For the CDR3, the DNA is TGTGCCAGCAGCCTCAGACAGGGGGGCGGCACAGATACGCAGTATTTT. Its protein is CASSLRQGGGTDTQYF.

V and J are TRBV11-3 and TRBJ1-1; a possible D gene is TRBD1 (6 bases). Germline values: CDR1 SGHNT, CDR2 YENEEA. With 2 bases removed from V and 4 bases from J, the gap between germline ends came to 11 bases. The CDR3 runs 14 residues. The CDR3 DNA is TGTGCCAGCAGCTTAAGCGACAGGTTCACTGAAGCTTTCTTT. This encodes CASSLSDRFTEAFF.

The chain employs TRBV30 and TRBJ1-2, with D possibly TRBD1 on 6 matching bases. The CDR3 runs 16 residues. V dropped 0 bases and J dropped 0 bases, with 14 bases sitting between them. Germline V gene data show CDR1 as GTSNPN and CDR2 as SVGIG (reference sequence). CDR3 loop: CAWSVRGTQANYGYTF. The CDR3 DNA follows: TGTGCCTGGAGTGTAAGGGGGACCCAAGCTAACTATGGCTACACCTTC.

The chain employs TRBV5-5 and TRBJ1-6, with no clear D. This CDR3 has 16 residues. V was clipped by 4 bases and J by 6 bases, with 17 bases between them. Germline values: CDR1 SGHKS, CDR2 YYEKEE (reference sequence). CDR3 in amino acids: CASSPEGIPINSPLHF. The CDR3, as DNA: TGTGCCAGCAGCCCGGAGGGAATCCCTATTAATTCACCCCTCCACTTT. Based on the CDR3 plus reference TRBV5-5 and TRBJ1-6, the full variable domain is DAGVTQSPTHLIKTRGQQVTLRCSPISGHKSVSWYQQVLGQGPQFIFQYYEKEERGRGNFPDRFSARQFPNYSSELNVNALLLGDSALYLCASSPEGIPINSPLHFGNGTRLTVT.

The gene calls are TRBV27 and TRBJ2-5, with D maybe TRBD1 (6 bases). Germline CDR1 MNHEY, CDR2 SMNVEV (reference sequence). With 5 bases removed from V and 1 base from J, the gap between germline ends came to 17 bases. This CDR3 is 16 amino acids long. CDR3 sequence (DNA): TGTGCCAGCAGTCGACGACAGGTGGGAGTCCAAGAGACCCAGTACTTC. This codes for CASSRRQVGVQETQYF.

The chain links TRBV10-3 to TRBJ1-1; TRBD1 matches 7 bases. The CDR3 sequence is 13 residues long. Germline V lookup: CDR1 ENHRY, CDR2 SYGVKD. The V segment lost 5 bases and the J segment 5 bases; nucleotides outside the gene matches: 5. The CDR3 region has the DNA TGTGCCATCAGTTCGACAGGGTATACTGAAGCTTTCTTT. Protein: CAISSTGYTEAFF.

This CDR3 reads CASSQDPIRRGGGNSPLHF. CDR3 sequence (DNA): TGTGCCAGCAGCCAAGACCCGATACGCCGAGGGGGGGGGAATTCACCCCTCCACTTT. The rearrangement links TRBV4-2 to TRBJ1-6; possibly TRBD1 for D (6 bases). The CDR3 consists of 19 residues. From germline, CDR1 is LGHNA and CDR2 YNFKEQ. The V gene lost 0 bases and the J gene lost 7 bases, with 22 bases spanning the gap.

In its sample, this clone was seen once. The chain links TRBV19 to TRBJ1-4; 10 nucleotides align to TRBD1. Germline lookup yields CDR1 LNHDA and CDR2 SQIVND (reference sequence). V was pared by 4 bases and J by 1 base, with 9 bases of the junction left unmatched. The CDR3 runs 18 residues. The CDR3 DNA follows: TGTGCCAGTAGTACGGACCCGGACAGGGGGAGAACTAATGAAAAACTGTTTTTT. This encodes CASSTDPDRGRTNEKLFF.

The CDR3: CATSETRNEQFF. The CDR3 coding sequence is TGTGCCACCAGTGAAACCCGGAATGAGCAGTTCTTC. V and J are TRBV24-1 and TRBJ2-1; D is unclear. Germline V gene sequence: CDR1 KGHDR, CDR2 SFDVKD. Trimming pared 4 bases from V and 7 bases from J, leaving 7 bases between. The CDR3 sequence is 12 residues long.

The chain joins TRBV27 to TRBJ1-2, with a weak D call TRBD1 (5 bases). The V gene's germline CDR1 is MNHEY and CDR2 SMNVEV (reference sequence). V lost 4 bases and J 3 bases, leaving 15 bases between the germline ends. This CDR3 has 15 amino acids. The CDR3 DNA is TGTGCCAGCAGTTCACGGACAAGGGGTCACTATGGCTACACCTTC. Encoded protein: CASSSRTRGHYGYTF.

The chain carries TRBV2 and TRBJ1-6; 9 nucleotides match TRBD1. The germline V gene encodes CDR1 SNHLY and CDR2 FYNNEI. The V and J ends lost 8 bases and 7 bases, in that order; junction bases with no gene match: 9. This CDR3 comprises 15 residues. CDR3 DNA: TGTGCCAGCGGCCAACAGGGGGCAGAGAATTCACCCCTCCACTTT. Translation: CASGQQGAENSPLHF.

The chain employs TRBV6-5 and TRBJ2-7, with D maybe TRBD1 (6 bases). Trimming shortened V by 10 bases and J by 6 bases, and 16 bases separated the two germline ends. The CDR3 contains 12 residues. Germline V gene sequence: CDR1 MNHEY, CDR2 SVGAGI. CDR3 coding DNA: TGTGCCACCCATAGGGGGTACACCGAGCAGTACTTC. Protein sequence: CATHRGYTEQYF.

The CDR3 reads CASSLAGTGDTEAFF. Here the CDR3 DNA reads TGTGCCAGCAGCCTAGCGGGGACAGGGGATACTGAAGCTTTCTTT. The chain uses TRBV3-1 (or the pseudogene TRBV3-2) and TRBJ1-1, with 10 bases identical to TRBD1. J was trimmed by 5 bases and V by 4 bases; bases with no gene match: 7. The germline V gene encodes CDR1 LGHDT and CDR2 YNNKEL (reference sequence). The CDR3 covers 15 residues.

This chain uses TRBV9 with TRBJ1-2, with D uncertain. The CDR3 spans 14 residues. Looked up from germline, CDR1 is SGDLS and CDR2 is YYNGEE. V lost 0 bases and J lost 7, with 13 bases in between. This CDR3 is CASSVEVEGTGYTF. The CDR3 DNA reads as TGTGCCAGCAGCGTAGAGGTTGAGGGTACTGGCTACACCTTC.

The genes are TRBV9 and TRBJ1-6; 9 nucleotides line up with TRBD1. In germline, CDR1 is SGDLS, CDR2 YYNGEE. This CDR3 is 14 amino acids long. J lost 11 bases, V lost 0 bases, and 3 bases had no gene match. Written as DNA, the CDR3 is TGTGCCAGCAGCGTAGGCGACAGGGGGACACCCCTCCACTTT. Translation: CASSVGDRGTPLHF.

V gene TRBV3-1 (or the pseudogene TRBV3-2) combines with J gene TRBJ1-2; D might be TRBD1 (6 bases). Trimming pared 6 bases from V and 8 bases from J, leaving 19 bases between. The CDR3 has 14 amino acids. Per germline, CDR1 LGHDT and CDR2 YNNKEL (reference sequence). The CDR3 protein is CASSPTGSAGGYTF. The CDR3 DNA reads as TGTGCCAGCAGTCCGACAGGATCCGCCGGGGGCTACACCTTC.

V usage is TRBV2 and J usage is TRBJ1-6; TRBD1 matches 10 bases. The germline V gene has CDR1 SNHLY and CDR2 FYNNEI. The J segment lost 14 bases and the V segment lost 7 bases, leaving 5 bases of the junction unmatched. The CDR3 is made up of 12 amino acids. CDR3 bases: TGTGCCAGCACCCCTGGGACAGGGGCCCTCCACTTT. Translation: CASTPGTGALHF.

The chain links TRBV19 to TRBJ1-6; 8 bases fit TRBD1. There are 17 residues in the CDR3. The ends lost 0 bases at V and 7 bases at J; junction bases unmatched: 8. The V gene's germline CDR1 is LNHDA and CDR2 SQIVND (reference sequence). This CDR3 is CASSIETGTGLNSPLHF. CDR3 in DNA: TGTGCCAGTAGTATAGAGACTGGGACAGGTCTAAATTCACCCCTCCACTTT. Full variable domain (rest looked up from reference TRBV19 and TRBJ1-6): DGGITQSPKYLFRKEGQNVTLSCEQNLNHDAMYWYRQDPGQGLRLIYYSQIVNDFQKGDIAEGYSVSREKKESFPLTVTSAQKNPTAFYLCASSIETGTGLNSPLHFGNGTRLTVT.

The gene calls are TRBV6-5 and TRBJ2-5; D may be TRBD2 (7 bases). This CDR3 is built from 15 residues. V dropped 5 bases and J dropped 7 bases, with 20 bases sitting between them. Germline-derived CDR1 and CDR2 are MNHEY and SVGAGI. This chain's CDR3 is CASSPNSGGQGTQYF. CDR3 DNA: TGTGCCAGCAGTCCTAACTCGGGGGGCCAGGGGACCCAGTACTTC.

V is TRBV30 and J is TRBJ2-2; 9 nucleotides line up with TRBD1. The trim removed 3 bases at V and 5 bases at J, leaving 10 bases unmatched. Germline V gives CDR1 GTSNPN, CDR2 SVGIG (reference sequence). The CDR3 is 16 amino acids. The CDR3 DNA is TGTGCCTGGAGCGCGCTCACAGGGGGCGCGACCGGGGAGCTGTTTTTT. Translated: CAWSALTGGATGELFF.

The V gene is TRBV19, the J gene TRBJ1-1, with D possibly being TRBD1 (6 bases). CDR3 size: 13 residues. V dropped 3 bases and J dropped 6 bases, with 11 bases sitting between them. Germline assignment: CDR1 LNHDA and CDR2 SQIVND (reference sequence). The chain's CDR3 is CASSIWGPAEAFF. For the CDR3, the DNA is TGTGCCAGTAGTATTTGGGGGCCGGCTGAAGCTTTCTTT.

This sequence joins TRBV5-8 and TRBJ2-1; 8 nucleotides align to TRBD1. Germline CDR1 and CDR2: SGHTS and YDEGEE. CDR3 length equals 18 residues. Trimming took 1 base from V and 8 from J; bases not matched to a gene: 17. The CDR3 coding sequence is TGTGCCAGCAGCTTGTCCCCCACCACCAGGACAGGGCGGCATGAGCAGTTCTTC. Protein: CASSLSPTTRTGRHEQFF.